This T cell receptor (beta chain) was captured by sequencing in a study of cytomegalovirus exposure and HLA in healthy donors. Vbeta (60) and Jbeta (13) primers were used in the PCR. Sequenced by immunoSEQ multiplex PCR; TCRdb stores in-frame clones only, minus some. The data hold 150,000 to 200,000 clones, with about 70% observed a single time. These donors counted as nominally healthy when sampled, but unrecorded immune exposures were likely. Germline V gene data show CDR1 as LNHNV and CDR2 as YYDKDF (reference sequence). CDR3 length: 16 amino acids. With 2 bases clipped from V and 1 base from J, the junction kept 6 bases outside the gene matches. Findings and caveats of the study: Earlier analysis found most TCR beta V segments productive about 90% or about 30% of the time. Some V segments, including TRBV6-2 and TRBV6-3, were excluded as indistinguishable. Later work associated roughly 15,000 TCR beta sequences with HLA alleles at 0.05 false discovery rate.

Concerning this clone: Antigen unknown.

The receptor comes from a young man in good health and CMV-seropositive. The chain combines TRBV15 with TRBJ1-2, with TRBD1 identical over 8 bases. The sample taken for sequencing was PBMCs. Written as DNA, the CDR3 is TGTGCCACCAGCAGACAAGACAGGGGTCTTAACTATGGCTACACCTTC. The encoded protein is CATSRQDRGLNYGYTF.